This T cell receptor (beta chain) stems from a study of cytomegalovirus exposure and HLA in healthy donors (dated by TCRdb to between 2016 and 2019). A note on the overall study: A later analysis indicated that the 130 or so validation repertoires were generated on the platform also employed for the 600 to 750 repertoires of the first cohort. The study aimed to test whether signatures of past pathogen exposure could be identified by cataloging public T cell receptors. In addition to the first cohort of around 670 subjects, a separate validation cohort of approximately 110 different subjects was used. To predict cytomegalovirus infection status, the study combined high-throughput TCR immunosequencing, statistical association of individual TCRs with disease status, and machine learning. Study-wide findings and limitations: A later analysis lacked HLA typing for the validation cohort, so it scored co-occurrence in that cohort across all 110 or so repertoires. In the study, some 160 TCR beta chains were listed as associated with cytomegalovirus. A few of the identified cytomegalovirus-associated TCR beta chains were confirmed in vitro to be specific for cytomegalovirus antigens. Of the cluster scores, around 95% were above 0 in a later analysis, which found that TCRs clustered in the first cohort also tended to co-occur in the 120 or so validation repertoires. Cytomegalovirus status was reported to be diagnosed by the classifier with high specificity and sensitivity in both the original and validation cohorts. It was suggested by the authors that the approach could potentially be generalized to other disease states and immunological phenotypes. Most TCR sequences were seen in very few donors, while some public TCRs were found in many individuals.

As concerns this clone: Its antigen specificity is not known. No base qualities exist here, and no much larger clone lies one base off it.

The library relied on the immunoSEQ multiplex PCR assay. Per the source publication's procedure: To diagnose cytomegalovirus status from the catalog of TCR beta chain sequences, a statistical classification framework was built. The table was pulled from immuneACCESS by TCRdb, which kept in-frame rearrangements only. Such tables lose some clones; where checked, under half of the loss comes from unresolved V genes, and the rest has no known cause. V and J calls and clone size are as listed in that table; D and trimming were resolved from the DNA. Recorded for this sample are 110,000 or so clones; roughly 88% of them occurred a single time. Jointly, the top ten make up 4.5% to 6% of the sample. Relative to germline, V is 5 bases shorter and J is 0 bases shorter, with 10 bases between their ends. Its CDR3 holds 14 amino acids, cysteine through phenylalanine. Kept here is only the CDR3 DNA, which spans 42 bases and is read in frame from base 1. From a lookup of the germline V gene (reference sequence), CDR1 and CDR2 are MNHEY and SMNVEV.

The donors were included in the validation cohort of 120 subjects, a group kept apart from the roughly 680-subject first cohort. This sequence originates from a young man in good health and CMV-seronegative. The chain joins TRBV27 to TRBJ1-1; perhaps TRBD1 is the D gene, with 6 bases matching. The sequenced sample was PBMCs. The nucleotide sequence reads as follows: TGTGCCAGCAGTCCACAGGGTTTGAACACTGAAGCTTTCTTT. Its coded protein is CASSPQGLNTEAFF.